The 5 T cell receptor beta chains below come from one sample, sequenced in a study of OX40 agonist ivuxolimab in advanced cancers. Sequenced by immunoSEQ multiplex PCR; TCRdb stores in-frame clones only, minus some. This table has 40,000 to 50,000 clones, 75% to 90% appearing once. The specimen was CD4+ or CD8+ T cells sorted from blood, collected in a trial of the OX40 agonist ivuxolimab. The receptors shown here come from an adult with an advanced solid tumor such as melanoma, head and neck, liver or kidney cancer.

The chain is built from TRBV25-1 and TRBJ2-1, with no clear D. Trimming left V 6 bases short and J 4 bases short, with 7 bases between. Germline loops: CDR1 MGHDK, CDR2 SYGVNS. This CDR3 has 12 residues. The CDR3 nucleotides read TGTGCCAGCAGCGTCGGGTACAATGAGCAGTTCTTC. This encodes CASSVGYNEQFF.

V usage is TRBV2 and J usage is TRBJ1-4; D is ambiguous. Germline-derived CDR1 and CDR2 are SNHLY and FYNNEI. V was shortened by 2 bases and J by 2 bases, with 9 bases between the two germline ends. The CDR3 contains 15 residues. CDR3 DNA: TGTGCCAGCAGTGAATACAGAGGCACTAATGAAAAACTGTTTTTT. It translates to CASSEYRGTNEKLFF.

The chain combines TRBV11-3 with TRBJ1-2; D unresolved. Deletions cut 1 base from V and 7 bases from J, with 10 bases between. Germline CDR1 reads SGHNT; CDR2 reads YENEEA. The CDR3 has 13 amino acids. CDR3 in DNA: TGTGCCAGCAGCTTAGTGGGTGTTGGTGGCTACACCTTC. Its protein product is CASSLVGVGGYTF.

V is TRBV27 and J is TRBJ2-1; D tentatively fits TRBD1 or TRBD2 (5 bases each). CDR3 length equals 15 residues. CDR1 MNHEY and CDR2 SMNVEV come from the germline V gene (reference sequence). The V end lost 2 bases, the J end lost 4 bases, and 12 bases lay between the germline ends. The CDR3 DNA follows: TGTGCCAGCAGTTTAGGACGTGGGGGTTACAATGAGCAGTTCTTC. Translating it yields CASSLGRGGYNEQFF.

The chain uses TRBV7-9 and TRBJ2-7, with TRBD1 matching over 7 bases. The CDR3 is 15 residues long. Trimming took 4 bases from V and 7 from J; bases not matched to a gene: 13. Per the germline V gene, CDR1 is SEHNR and CDR2 is FQNEAQ (reference sequence). As DNA, the CDR3 is TGTGCCAGCAGCTCCCGACAGGGATCCCAGTGGGAGCAGTACTTC. As protein: CASSSRQGSQWEQYF. Drawing the rest from reference TRBV7-9 and TRBJ2-7, the complete variable domain is DTGVSQNPRHKITKRGQNVTFRCDPISEHNRLYWYRQTLGQGPEFLTYFQNEAQLEKSRLLSDRFSAERPKGSFSTLEIQRTEQGDSAMYLCASSSRQGSQWEQYFGPGTRLTVT.